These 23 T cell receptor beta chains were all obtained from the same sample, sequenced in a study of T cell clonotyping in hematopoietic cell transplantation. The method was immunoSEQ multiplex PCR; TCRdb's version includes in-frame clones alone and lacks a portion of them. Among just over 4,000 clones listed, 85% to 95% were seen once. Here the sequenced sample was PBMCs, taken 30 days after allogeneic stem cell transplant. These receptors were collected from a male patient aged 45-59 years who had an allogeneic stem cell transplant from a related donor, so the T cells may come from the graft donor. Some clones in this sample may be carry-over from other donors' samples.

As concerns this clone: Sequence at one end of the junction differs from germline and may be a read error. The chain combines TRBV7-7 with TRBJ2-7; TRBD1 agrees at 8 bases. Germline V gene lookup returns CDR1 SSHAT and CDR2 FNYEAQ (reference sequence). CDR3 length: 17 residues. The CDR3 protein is CASSLACRDRQKYEQYF. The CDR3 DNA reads TGTGCTAGCAGCTTGGCCTGTCGGGACAGGCAAAAATACGAGCAGTACTTC.

DNA for the CDR3: TGCGCCAGCAGCCAATTTCGTACCGGGACAGGGGGAGAAGAGACCCAGTACTTC. Translated: CASSQFRTGTGGEETQYF. This rearrangement joins TRBV4-1 to TRBJ2-5; 11 nucleotides align to TRBD1. CDR3 length: 18 residues. The ends lost 2 bases at V and 3 bases at J; junction bases unmatched: 11. CDR1 MGHRA and CDR2 YSYEKL come from the germline V gene.

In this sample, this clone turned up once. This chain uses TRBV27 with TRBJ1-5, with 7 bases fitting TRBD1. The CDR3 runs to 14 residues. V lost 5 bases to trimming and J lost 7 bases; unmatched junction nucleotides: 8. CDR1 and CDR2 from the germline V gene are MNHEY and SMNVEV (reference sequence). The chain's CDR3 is CASSKRDSAQPQHF. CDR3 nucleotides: TGTGCCAGCAGTAAGCGGGACAGTGCGCAGCCCCAGCATTTT.

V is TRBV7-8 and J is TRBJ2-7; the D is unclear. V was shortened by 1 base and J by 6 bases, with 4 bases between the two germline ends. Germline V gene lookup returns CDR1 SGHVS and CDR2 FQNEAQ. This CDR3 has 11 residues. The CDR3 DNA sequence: TGTGCCAGCAGCTTAGGTCGCGAGCAGTACTTC. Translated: CASSLGREQYF.

Written as DNA, the CDR3 is TGTGCCAGCAGCTTGAGGGTCTTGGGTTCACCCCTCCACTTT. Translated, it gives CASSLRVLGSPLHF. The chain links TRBV5-6 to TRBJ1-6; D ambiguous. The CDR3 contains 14 residues. Per germline, CDR1 SGHDT and CDR2 YYEEEE. Trimming left V 1 base short and J 9 bases short, with 11 bases between.

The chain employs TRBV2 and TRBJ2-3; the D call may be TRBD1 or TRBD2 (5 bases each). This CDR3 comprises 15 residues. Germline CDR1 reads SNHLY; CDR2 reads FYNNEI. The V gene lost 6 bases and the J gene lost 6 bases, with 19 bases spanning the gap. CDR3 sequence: CASRPTAAGWDTQYF. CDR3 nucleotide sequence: TGTGCCAGCAGACCGACAGCGGCCGGTTGGGATACGCAGTATTTT.

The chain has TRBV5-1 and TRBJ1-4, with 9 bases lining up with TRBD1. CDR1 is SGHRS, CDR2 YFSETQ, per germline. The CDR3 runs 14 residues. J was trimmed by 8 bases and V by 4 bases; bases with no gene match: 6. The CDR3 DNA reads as TGCGCCAGCAGCACGGGACAGGGTGGAGAAAAACTGTTTTTT. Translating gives CASSTGQGGEKLFF.

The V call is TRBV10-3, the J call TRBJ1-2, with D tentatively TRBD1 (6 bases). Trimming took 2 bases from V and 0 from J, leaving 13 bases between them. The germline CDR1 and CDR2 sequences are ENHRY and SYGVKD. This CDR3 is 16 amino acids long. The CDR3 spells CAISERGTGPNYGYTF. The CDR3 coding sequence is TGTGCCATCAGTGAGCGGGGAACAGGGCCTAACTATGGCTACACCTTC.

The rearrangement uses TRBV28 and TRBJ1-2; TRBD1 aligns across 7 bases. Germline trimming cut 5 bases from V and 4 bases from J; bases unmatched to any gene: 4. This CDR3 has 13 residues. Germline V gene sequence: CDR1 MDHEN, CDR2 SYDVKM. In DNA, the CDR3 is TGTGCCAGCAGTGAGGGGGCCGGCTATGGCTACACCTTC. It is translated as CASSEGAGYGYTF.

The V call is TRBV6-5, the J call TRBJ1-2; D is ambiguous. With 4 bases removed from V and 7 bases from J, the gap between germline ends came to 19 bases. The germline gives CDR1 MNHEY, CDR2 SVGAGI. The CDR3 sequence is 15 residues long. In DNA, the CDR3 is TGTGCCAGCAGTTTAACGGATGGGCCGCGAAGTGGCTACACCTTC. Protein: CASSLTDGPRSGYTF.

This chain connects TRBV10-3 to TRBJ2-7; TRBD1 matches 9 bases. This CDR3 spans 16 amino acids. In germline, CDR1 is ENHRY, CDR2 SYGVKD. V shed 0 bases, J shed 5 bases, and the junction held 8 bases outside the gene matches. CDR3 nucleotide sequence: TGTGCCATCAGTGAGTCTGGGACAGGGTCTTTACACGAGCAGTACTTC. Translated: CAISESGTGSLHEQYF.

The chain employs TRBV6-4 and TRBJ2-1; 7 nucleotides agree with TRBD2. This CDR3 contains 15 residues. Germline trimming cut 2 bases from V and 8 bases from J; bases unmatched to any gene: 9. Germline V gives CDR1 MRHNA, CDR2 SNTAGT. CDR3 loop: CASSDGGSGGDEQFF. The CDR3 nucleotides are TGTGCCAGCAGTGACGGGGGGTCGGGGGGTGATGAGCAGTTCTTC.

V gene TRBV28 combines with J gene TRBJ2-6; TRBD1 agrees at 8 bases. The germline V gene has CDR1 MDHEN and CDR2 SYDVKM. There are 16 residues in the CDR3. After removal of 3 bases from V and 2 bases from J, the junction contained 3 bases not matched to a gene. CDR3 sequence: CASSLGTGAGANVLTF. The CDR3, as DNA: TGTGCCAGCAGTTTGGGGACAGGCGCTGGGGCCAACGTCCTGACTTTC.

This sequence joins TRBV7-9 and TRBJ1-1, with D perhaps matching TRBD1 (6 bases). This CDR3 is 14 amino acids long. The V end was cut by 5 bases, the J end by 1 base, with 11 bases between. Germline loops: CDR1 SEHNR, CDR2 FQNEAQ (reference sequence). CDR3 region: CASSPDRANTEAFF. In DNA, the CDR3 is TGTGCCAGCAGCCCGGACAGAGCGAACACTGAAGCTTTCTTT.

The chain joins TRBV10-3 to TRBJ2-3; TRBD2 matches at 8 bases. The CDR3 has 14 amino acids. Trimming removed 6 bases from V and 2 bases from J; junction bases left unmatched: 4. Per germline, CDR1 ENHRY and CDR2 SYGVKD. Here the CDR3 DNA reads TGTGCCATCAGCCAGCGGGAGAACACAGATACGCAGTATTTT. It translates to CAISQRENTDTQYF.

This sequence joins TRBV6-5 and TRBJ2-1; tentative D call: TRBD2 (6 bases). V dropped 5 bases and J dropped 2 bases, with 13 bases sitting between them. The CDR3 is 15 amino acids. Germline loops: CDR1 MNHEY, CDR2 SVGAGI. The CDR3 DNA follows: TGTGCCAGCAGTCGAGGCGGGGATGCCTACAATGAGCAGTTCTTC. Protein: CASSRGGDAYNEQFF.

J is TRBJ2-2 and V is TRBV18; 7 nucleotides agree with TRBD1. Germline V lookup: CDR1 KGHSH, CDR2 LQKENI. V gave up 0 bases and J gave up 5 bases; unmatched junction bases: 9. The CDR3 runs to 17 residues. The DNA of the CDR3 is TGTGCCAGCTCACCACCCTCGACAGGGTTAAAGACCGGGGAGCTGTTTTTT. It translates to CASSPPSTGLKTGELFF.

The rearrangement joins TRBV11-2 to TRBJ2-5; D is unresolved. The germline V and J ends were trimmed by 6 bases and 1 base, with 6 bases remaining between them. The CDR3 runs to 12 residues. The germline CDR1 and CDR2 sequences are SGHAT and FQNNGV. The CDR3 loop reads CASRRTQETQYF. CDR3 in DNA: TGTGCCAGCAGGAGGACCCAAGAGACCCAGTACTTC.

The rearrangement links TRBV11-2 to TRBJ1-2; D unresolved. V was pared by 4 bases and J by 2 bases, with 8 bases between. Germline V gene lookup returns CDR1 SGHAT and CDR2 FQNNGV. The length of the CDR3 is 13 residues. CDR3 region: CASSSAGNYGYTF. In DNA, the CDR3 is TGTGCCAGCAGCTCCGCCGGCAACTATGGCTACACCTTC. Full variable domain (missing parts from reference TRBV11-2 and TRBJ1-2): EAGVAQSPRYKIIEKRQSVAFWCNPISGHATLYWYQQILGQGPKLLIQFQNNGVVDDSQLPKDRFSAERLKGVDSTLKIQPAKLEDSAVYLCASSSAGNYGYTFGSGTRLTVV.

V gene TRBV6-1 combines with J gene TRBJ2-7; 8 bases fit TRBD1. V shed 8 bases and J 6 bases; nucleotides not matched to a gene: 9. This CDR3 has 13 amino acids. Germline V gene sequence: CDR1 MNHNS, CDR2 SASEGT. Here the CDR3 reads CASERTGSLEQYF. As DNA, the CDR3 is TGTGCCAGCGAAAGGACAGGGTCCCTCGAGCAGTACTTC.

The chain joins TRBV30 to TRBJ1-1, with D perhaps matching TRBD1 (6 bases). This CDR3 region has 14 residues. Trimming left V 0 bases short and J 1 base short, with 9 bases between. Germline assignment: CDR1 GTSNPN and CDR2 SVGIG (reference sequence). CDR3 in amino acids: CAWSVTRGNTEAFF. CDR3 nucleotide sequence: TGTGCCTGGAGTGTGACCAGGGGGAACACTGAAGCTTTCTTT. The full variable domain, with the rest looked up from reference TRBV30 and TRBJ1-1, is SQTIHQWPATLVQPVGSPLSLECTVEGTSNPNLYWYRQAAGRGLQLLFYSVGIGQISSEVPQNLSASRPQDRQFILSSKKLLLSDSGFYLCAWSVTRGNTEAFFGQGTRLTVV.

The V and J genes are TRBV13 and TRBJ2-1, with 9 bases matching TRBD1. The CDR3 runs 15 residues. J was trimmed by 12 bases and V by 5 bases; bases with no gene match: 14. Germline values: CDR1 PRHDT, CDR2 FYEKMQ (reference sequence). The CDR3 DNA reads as TGTGCCAGCAGCCTACAGGGGGCCAGCCTATCGGGGCAGTTCTTC. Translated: CASSLQGASLSGQFF.

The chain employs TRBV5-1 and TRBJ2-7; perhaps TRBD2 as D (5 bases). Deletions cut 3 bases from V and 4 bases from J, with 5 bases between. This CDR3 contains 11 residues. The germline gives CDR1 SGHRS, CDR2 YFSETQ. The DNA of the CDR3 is TGCGCCAGCAGCTCGGGGTACGAGCAGTACTTC. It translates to CASSSGYEQYF. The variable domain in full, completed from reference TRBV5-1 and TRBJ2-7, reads KAGVTQTPRYLIKTRGQQVTLSCSPISGHRSVSWYQQTPGQGLQFLFEYFSETQRNKGNFPGRFSGRQFSNSRSEMNVSTLELGDSALYLCASSSGYEQYFGPGTRLTVT.